The 29 T cell receptor beta chains below all came from one sample that was sequenced in a study of shared clonotypes between healthy human individuals. TCRdb's copy holds only in-frame clones and misses some; the assay was immunoSEQ multiplex PCR. Of about 2.1 million clones in the sample, around 93% were seen once. CD45RO-negative, CCR7-positively selected cells formed the naive CD8 fraction, excluding terminally differentiated effector memory CD45RA+ cells. Sequencing was carried out using naive CD8+ T cells from PBMCs. The source is a young man in good health. Some clones in this sample may be carry-over from other donors' samples.

The chain uses TRBV5-6 and TRBJ2-7; 13 bases align to TRBD2. Trimming took 4 bases from V and 12 from J; bases not matched to a gene: 7. Germline V gene sequence: CDR1 SGHDT, CDR2 YYEEEE. The CDR3 has 13 amino acids. The CDR3: CASSPGTSGKLYF. The CDR3, as DNA: TGTGCCAGCAGCCCAGGGACTAGCGGGAAGCTGTACTTC.

In its sample, this clone was seen once. Other DNA sequences from this sample encode an identical CDR3 as well. The chain joins TRBV9 to TRBJ1-1; tentatively, D is TRBD1 (5 bases). The V end was cut by 2 bases, the J end by 1 base, with 6 bases between. The CDR3 totals 13 residues. Germline-derived CDR1 and CDR2 are SGDLS and YYNGEE. The chain's CDR3 is CASSVGPNTEAFF. The CDR3 DNA reads TGTGCCAGCAGCGTGGGACCGAACACTGAAGCTTTCTTT.

This sequence joins TRBV7-6 and TRBJ2-3; the match to TRBD2 covers 7 bases. Looked up from germline, CDR1 is SGHVS and CDR2 is FNYEAQ. The CDR3 consists of 15 residues. With V trimmed by 5 bases and J by 3 bases, 8 bases remained unmatched. This CDR3 reads CASSMSGGSTDTQYF. The CDR3 DNA reads as TGTGCCAGCAGCATGTCGGGCGGGAGTACAGATACGCAGTATTTT.

This clone was recorded once. CDR3 sequence: CASGRGHQSEQYF. Here the CDR3 DNA reads TGTGCCAGCGGCCGTGGACACCAGTCCGAGCAGTACTTC. The V gene is TRBV27, the J gene TRBJ2-7, with D maybe TRBD1 (5 bases). V was cut by 8 bases and J by 6 bases, with 17 bases left in between. Per germline, CDR1 MNHEY and CDR2 SMNVEV (reference sequence). The CDR3 loop spans 13 amino acids.

This sequence joins TRBV27 and TRBJ2-1, with 8 bases aligning to TRBD2. CDR3 length equals 15 residues. Germline V gives CDR1 MNHEY, CDR2 SMNVEV (reference sequence). V was clipped by 2 bases and J by 7 bases; unmatched bases: 7. CDR3 in DNA: TGTGCCAGCAGTTTAAGCGGGGGACGGAGTAATGAGCAGTTCTTC. Protein product: CASSLSGGRSNEQFF.

V and J are TRBV28 and TRBJ2-7, with D perhaps matching TRBD2 (5 bases). The CDR3 covers 14 residues. CDR1 and CDR2 from the germline V gene are MDHEN and SYDVKM. Trimming cost V 5 bases and J 5 bases, with 16 bases left between them. CDR3 in DNA: TGTGCCAGCAGTAGCGTAGCGTCTGGCCACGAGCAGTACTTC. It yields the protein CASSSVASGHEQYF.

The chain combines TRBV29-1 with TRBJ2-5, with 9 bases lining up with TRBD1. The CDR3 has 14 amino acids. The V gene end was trimmed by 2 bases and the J gene end by 5 bases; junction bases not matched to a gene: 6. Germline-derived CDR1 and CDR2 are SQVTM and ANQGSEA. CDR3 DNA: TGCAGCGTTGAAAGTACAGGGGGCGTCGAGACCCAGTACTTC. Translated: CSVESTGGVETQYF. The full variable domain, in which reference TRBV29-1 and TRBJ2-5 provide the parts outside the CDR3, is SAVISQKPSRDICQRGTSLTIQCQVDSQVTMMFWYRQQPGQSLTLIATANQGSEATYESGFVIDKFPISRPNLTFSTLTVSNMSPEDSSIYLCSVESTGGVETQYFGPGTRLLVL.

The CDR3, as DNA: TGTGCCAGCAGTTCGGTTCGGGACAGCACCTACGAGCAGTACTTC. This sequence encodes CASSSVRDSTYEQYF. The chain carries TRBV28 and TRBJ2-7; 7 bases are shared with TRBD1. Looked up from germline, CDR1 is MDHEN and CDR2 is SYDVKM. This CDR3 contains 15 residues. V dropped 4 bases and J dropped 2; count of bases not matched to a gene: 8.

The chain has TRBV2 and TRBJ2-1, with 7 bases matching TRBD1. The CDR3 covers 14 residues. Germline CDR1 is SNHLY and CDR2 is FYNNEI. V lost 11 bases and J lost 4; bases outside the gene matches: 11. CDR3 coding DNA: TGTGCCGAATCTAGGGGGCCTCCTTACAATGAGCAGTTCTTC. Translating it yields CAESRGPPYNEQFF.

This clone was found once. The chain employs TRBV7-3 and TRBJ1-1; D is unclear. The V gene's germline CDR1 is SGHTA and CDR2 FQGTGA. Trimming removed 2 bases from V and 4 bases from J, with 8 bases in between. This CDR3 spans 13 amino acids. CDR3 nucleotides: TGTGCCAGCAGCTTATGGCCGGGCACTGAAGCTTTCTTT. It specifies CASSLWPGTEAFF.

The chain combines TRBV4-3 with TRBJ2-7; 10 bases are shared with TRBD1. From germline, CDR1 is LGHNA and CDR2 YSLEER. Trimming removed 0 bases from V and 2 bases from J; junction bases left unmatched: 1. The CDR3 loop spans 15 amino acids. CDR3 in amino acids: CASSQEDRGTYEQYF. CDR3 bases: TGCGCCAGCAGCCAAGAGGACAGGGGGACCTACGAGCAGTACTTC.

The rearrangement links TRBV7-2 to TRBJ2-2; 9 positions agree with TRBD2. The germline V gene encodes CDR1 SGHTA and CDR2 FQGNSA. The ends lost 0 bases at V and 3 bases at J; junction bases unmatched: 17. The CDR3 runs 21 residues. The CDR3 sequence: CASSLASGTSGWGLDTGELFF. Here the CDR3 DNA reads TGTGCCAGCAGCTTAGCTTCGGGAACTAGCGGGTGGGGGCTTGACACCGGGGAGCTGTTTTTT.

The gene calls are TRBV13 and TRBJ2-2; 12 bases align to TRBD2. From germline, CDR1 is PRHDT and CDR2 FYEKMQ (reference sequence). This CDR3 comprises 17 residues. V gave up 5 bases and J gave up 1 base; unmatched junction bases: 5. The CDR3 bases are TGTGCCAGCAGCCCAAGGACTAGCGGGGAGAACACCGGGGAGCTGTTTTTT. It encodes CASSPRTSGENTGELFF.

The rearrangement links TRBV7-8 to TRBJ2-1, with 8 nucleotides matching TRBD2. Trimming took 4 bases from V and 5 from J; bases not matched to a gene: 4. This CDR3 comprises 14 residues. Germline V gene sequence: CDR1 SGHVS, CDR2 FQNEAQ. The CDR3 sequence is CASSSGGSHNEQFF. DNA of the CDR3: TGTGCCAGCAGCTCGGGGGGGTCCCACAATGAGCAGTTCTTC.

This sequence joins TRBV6-1 and TRBJ1-1; the D is unclear. Trimming took off 6 bases at V and 6 bases at J, with 17 bases between the two ends. CDR3 length: 14 residues. Germline V gene lookup returns CDR1 MNHNS and CDR2 SASEGT. As DNA, the CDR3 is TGTGCCAGCAGCCCGGGCCTCCTTCCCGCTGAAGCTTTCTTT. It specifies CASSPGLLPAEAFF.

The CDR3 is CASSLGQGTPYYGYTF. The CDR3 nucleotides read TGCGCCAGCAGCCTAGGACAGGGGACCCCCTACTATGGCTACACCTTC. The genes are TRBV5-1 and TRBJ1-2, with TRBD1 identical over 9 bases. V shed 4 bases and J 3 bases; nucleotides not matched to a gene: 10. This CDR3 is built from 16 residues. The germline CDR1 and CDR2 sequences are SGHRS and YFSETQ.

V usage is TRBV2 and J usage is TRBJ1-1; D ambiguous. Trimming removed 6 bases at V and 8 bases at J, with 22 bases between. The germline CDR1 and CDR2 sequences are SNHLY and FYNNEI. This CDR3 has 15 residues. The CDR3 DNA reads as TGTGCCAGCAGCCGGACTACAGCCTTGATAGGAGAAGCTTTCTTT. Translated, it gives CASSRTTALIGEAFF.

J is TRBJ2-2 and V is TRBV5-6, with D perhaps matching TRBD1 (5 bases). The V end lost 5 bases, the J end lost 5 bases, and 13 bases lay between the germline ends. The CDR3 extends over 14 amino acids. Germline assignment: CDR1 SGHDT and CDR2 YYEEEE. The CDR3, as DNA: TGTGCCAGCAGTATTCAAGGGGTAACCGGGGAGCTGTTTTTT. Translation gives CASSIQGVTGELFF.

This chain joins TRBV6-5 and TRBJ2-7; D possibly corresponds to TRBD2 (5 bases). Trimming took 5 bases from V and 7 from J, leaving 12 bases between them. This CDR3 has 12 residues. The germline V gene encodes CDR1 MNHEY and CDR2 SVGAGI. CDR3 in DNA: TGTGCCAGCAGTCCCGGACTCCTTGAGCAGTACTTC. It encodes CASSPGLLEQYF.

This chain uses TRBV19 with TRBJ2-7; 8 nucleotides agree with TRBD1. Germline V gives CDR1 LNHDA, CDR2 SQIVND (reference sequence). This CDR3 region has 15 residues. After removal of 6 bases from V and 4 bases from J, the junction contained 11 bases not matched to a gene. CDR3 region: CASSQDRDRRYEQYF. In nucleotides, the CDR3 is TGTGCCAGTAGCCAGGACCGGGACAGGAGGTACGAGCAGTACTTC.

V usage is TRBV19 and J usage is TRBJ2-7; D may match TRBD1 or TRBD2 (5 bases each). Germline V CDR1 and CDR2: LNHDA, SQIVND (reference sequence). The length of the CDR3 is 15 residues. Trimming pared 0 bases from V and 3 bases from J, leaving 12 bases between. The CDR3 DNA reads TGTGCCAGTAGTATAGAACCCGGGACGGTCTACGAGCAGTACTTC. This sequence encodes CASSIEPGTVYEQYF.

The genes are TRBV10-3 and TRBJ2-7; 10 positions match TRBD2. Unmatched junction bases numbered 8, after V lost 6 bases and J lost 6 bases. Germline CDR1 ENHRY, CDR2 SYGVKD. This CDR3 is built from 14 residues. This chain's CDR3 is CAIRTGTSEGEQYF. In DNA, the CDR3 is TGTGCCATCAGGACCGGGACTAGCGAAGGCGAGCAGTACTTC.

V gene TRBV29-1 combines with J gene TRBJ2-1; 14 bases are shared with TRBD2. The ends lost 7 bases at V and 8 bases at J; junction bases unmatched: 10. CDR1 SQVTM and CDR2 ANQGSEA come from the germline V gene. The CDR3 is 15 residues long. The DNA for the CDR3 is TGCAGCGCCGCGGGGACTAGCGGGAGTTACCATGAGCAGTTCTTC. Amino acid sequence: CSAAGTSGSYHEQFF.

About this clone: Other DNA sequences within the sample encode an identical CDR3. CDR3 nucleotide sequence: TGTGCCAGCAGCACACAGGGGGCTAACTATGGCTACACCTTC. Translation: CASSTQGANYGYTF. The chain combines TRBV9 with TRBJ1-2; TRBD1 agrees at 8 bases. The CDR3 contains 14 residues. Per the germline V gene, CDR1 is SGDLS and CDR2 is YYNGEE. V was clipped by 4 bases and J by 0 bases; unmatched bases: 2.

The chain uses TRBV6-5 and TRBJ2-1; D unclear. The CDR3 consists of 14 residues. Per the germline V gene, CDR1 is MNHEY and CDR2 is SVGAGI. Trimming left V 6 bases short and J 0 bases short, with 9 bases between. DNA of the CDR3: TGTGCCAGCAGCCGGGCTTCCTCCTACAATGAGCAGTTCTTC. Residues: CASSRASSYNEQFF.

The chain uses TRBV27 and TRBJ2-2, with 7 bases identical to TRBD1. CDR1 MNHEY and CDR2 SMNVEV come from the germline V gene (reference sequence). Trimming removed 1 base from V and 2 bases from J; junction bases left unmatched: 4. CDR3 length: 16 amino acids. The CDR3 loop reads CASSLLGGPNTGELFF. The CDR3 DNA reads as TGTGCCAGCAGTTTATTAGGGGGCCCAAACACCGGGGAGCTGTTTTTT.

This chain uses TRBV13 with TRBJ2-1, with D perhaps being TRBD1 or TRBD2 (6 bases each). This CDR3 has 14 amino acids. Trimming removed 6 bases from V and 8 bases from J, with 17 bases in between. Germline values: CDR1 PRHDT, CDR2 FYEKMQ (reference sequence). The CDR3 loop is CASRGASETHEQFF. The CDR3 nucleotides are TGTGCCAGCAGGGGGGCTAGCGAAACTCATGAGCAGTTCTTC.

This clone was recorded once. The CDR3 spells CAWSVRTVLAGVSNEQFF. The CDR3 DNA sequence: TGTGCCTGGAGTGTACGGACAGTCTTGGCGGGAGTTAGTAATGAGCAGTTCTTC. This chain connects TRBV30 to TRBJ2-1; weak D call: TRBD2 (7 bases). Germline assignment: CDR1 GTSNPN and CDR2 SVGIG (reference sequence). The CDR3 extends over 18 amino acids. With 0 bases removed from V and 7 bases from J, the gap between germline ends came to 25 bases.

The chain is built from TRBV27 and TRBJ1-5; D gene unclear. Germline CDR1 is MNHEY and CDR2 is SMNVEV (reference sequence). The CDR3 consists of 17 residues. Trimming stripped 6 bases from V and 0 bases from J, with 18 bases between. CDR3: CASRGSPDPFSNQPQHF. The CDR3 DNA reads as TGTGCCAGCAGGGGGAGCCCCGACCCATTTAGCAATCAGCCCCAGCATTTT.